This T cell receptor beta chain is drawn from a study of cytomegalovirus exposure and HLA in healthy donors. Points from the study as a whole: In terms of immune exposure information, only CMV serostatus was available.

For this clone: Its specificity is not known.

PCR primers comprised 60 Vbeta and 13 Jbeta primers. The method was immunoSEQ multiplex PCR; TCRdb's version includes in-frame clones alone and lacks a portion of them. In the table there are 200,000 to 250,000 clones, approximately 80% of which are singletons. CDR3 size: 15 residues. In germline, CDR1 is KGHSH, CDR2 LQKENI. V lost 4 bases to trimming and J lost 3 bases; unmatched junction nucleotides: 8. This receptor was taken from a woman aged 60 to 75 in good health and CMV-seropositive. Sequencing was done on a sample of PBMCs. V gene TRBV18 combines with J gene TRBJ2-7; the match to TRBD1 covers 8 bases. The CDR3 spells CASSLSGGPDYEQYF. For the CDR3, the DNA is TGTGCCAGCTCACTATCAGGGGGCCCCGACTACGAGCAGTACTTC.